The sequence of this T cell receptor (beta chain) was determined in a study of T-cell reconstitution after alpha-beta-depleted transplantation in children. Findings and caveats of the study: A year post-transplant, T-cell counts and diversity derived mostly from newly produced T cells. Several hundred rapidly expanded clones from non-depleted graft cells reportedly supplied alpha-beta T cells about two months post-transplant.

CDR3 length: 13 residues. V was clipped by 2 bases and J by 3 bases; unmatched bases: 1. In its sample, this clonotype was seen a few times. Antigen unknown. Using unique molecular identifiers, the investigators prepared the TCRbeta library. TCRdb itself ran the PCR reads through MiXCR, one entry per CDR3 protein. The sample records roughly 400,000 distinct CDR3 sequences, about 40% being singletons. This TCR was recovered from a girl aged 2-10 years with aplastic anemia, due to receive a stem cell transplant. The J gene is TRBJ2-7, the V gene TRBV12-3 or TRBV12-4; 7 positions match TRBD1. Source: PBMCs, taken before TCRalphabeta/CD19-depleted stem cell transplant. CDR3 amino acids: CASSLTGDYEQYF. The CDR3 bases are TGTGCCAGCAGTTTAACAGGGGACTACGAGCAGTACTTC.